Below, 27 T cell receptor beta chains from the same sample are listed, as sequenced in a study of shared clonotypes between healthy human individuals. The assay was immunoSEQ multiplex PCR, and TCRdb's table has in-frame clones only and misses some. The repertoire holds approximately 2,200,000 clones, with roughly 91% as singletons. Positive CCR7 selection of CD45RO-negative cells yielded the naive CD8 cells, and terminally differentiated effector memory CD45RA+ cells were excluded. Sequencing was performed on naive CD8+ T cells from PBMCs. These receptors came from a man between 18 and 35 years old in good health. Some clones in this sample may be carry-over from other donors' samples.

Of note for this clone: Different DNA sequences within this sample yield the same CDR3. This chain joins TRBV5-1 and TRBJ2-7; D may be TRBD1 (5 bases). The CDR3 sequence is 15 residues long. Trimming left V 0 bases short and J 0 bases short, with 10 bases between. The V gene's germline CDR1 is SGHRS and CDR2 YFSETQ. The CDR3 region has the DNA TGCGCCAGCAGCTTGGACAGGACGAGCTCCTACGAGCAGTACTTC. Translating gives CASSLDRTSSYEQYF. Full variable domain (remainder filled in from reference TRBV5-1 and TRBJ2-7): KAGVTQTPRYLIKTRGQQVTLSCSPISGHRSVSWYQQTPGQGLQFLFEYFSETQRNKGNFPGRFSGRQFSNSRSEMNVSTLELGDSALYLCASSLDRTSSYEQYFGPGTRLTVT.

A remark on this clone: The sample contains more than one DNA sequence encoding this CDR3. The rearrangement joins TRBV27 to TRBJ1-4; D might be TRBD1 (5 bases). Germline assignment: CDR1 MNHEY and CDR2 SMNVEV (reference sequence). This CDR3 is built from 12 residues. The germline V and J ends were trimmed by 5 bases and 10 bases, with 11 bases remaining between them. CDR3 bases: TGTGCCAGCAGTCTGCGGGGCGGAAAACTGTTTTTT. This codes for CASSLRGGKLFF.

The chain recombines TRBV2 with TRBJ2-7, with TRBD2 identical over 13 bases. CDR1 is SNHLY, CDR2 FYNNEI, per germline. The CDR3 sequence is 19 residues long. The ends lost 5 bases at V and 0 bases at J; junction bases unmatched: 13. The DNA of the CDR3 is TGTGCCAGCAGTTCTCTTGGACTAGCGGGAGAAACGAGCTCCTACGAGCAGTACTTC. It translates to CASSSLGLAGETSSYEQYF.

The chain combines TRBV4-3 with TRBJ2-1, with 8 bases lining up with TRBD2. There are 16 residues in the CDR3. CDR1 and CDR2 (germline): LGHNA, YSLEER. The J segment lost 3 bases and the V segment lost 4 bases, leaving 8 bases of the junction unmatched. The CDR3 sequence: CASSLTSSGGYNEQFF. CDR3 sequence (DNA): TGCGCCAGCAGCCTTACGAGCAGCGGGGGCTACAATGAGCAGTTCTTC.

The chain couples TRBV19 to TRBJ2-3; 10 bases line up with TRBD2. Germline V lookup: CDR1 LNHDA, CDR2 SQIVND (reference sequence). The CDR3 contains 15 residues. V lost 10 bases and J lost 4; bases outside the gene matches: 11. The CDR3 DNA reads TGTGCCACCCAAGCAGCGGGAGGGGTTTCAGATACGCAGTATTTT. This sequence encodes CATQAAGGVSDTQYF.

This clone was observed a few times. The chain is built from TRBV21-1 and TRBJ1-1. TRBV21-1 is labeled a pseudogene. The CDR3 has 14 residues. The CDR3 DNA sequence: TGTGCCAGCAGTGTAAAAAAGGAAAACACTGAAGCTTTCTTT. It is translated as CASSVKKENTEAFF.

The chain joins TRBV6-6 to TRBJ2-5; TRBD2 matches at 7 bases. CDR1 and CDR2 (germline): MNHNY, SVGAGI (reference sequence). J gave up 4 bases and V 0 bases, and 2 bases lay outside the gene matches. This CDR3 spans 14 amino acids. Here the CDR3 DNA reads TGTGCCAGCAGTTACTCCGGGGAGGGAGAGACCCAGTACTTC. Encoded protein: CASSYSGEGETQYF.

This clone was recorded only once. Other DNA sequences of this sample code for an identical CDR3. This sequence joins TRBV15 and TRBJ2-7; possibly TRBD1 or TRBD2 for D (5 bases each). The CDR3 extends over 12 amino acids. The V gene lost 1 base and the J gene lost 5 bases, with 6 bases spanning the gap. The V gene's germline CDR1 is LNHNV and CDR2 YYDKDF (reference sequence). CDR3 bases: TGTGCCACCAGCAGAGTGGGGGACGAGCAGTACTTC. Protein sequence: CATSRVGDEQYF.

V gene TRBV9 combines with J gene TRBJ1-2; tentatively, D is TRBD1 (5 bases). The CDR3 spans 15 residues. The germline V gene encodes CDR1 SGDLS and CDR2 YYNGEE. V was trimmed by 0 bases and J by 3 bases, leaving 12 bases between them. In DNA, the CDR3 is TGTGCCAGCAGCGTAGGTGGGGGTTCCCACTATGGCTACACCTTC. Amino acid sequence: CASSVGGGSHYGYTF. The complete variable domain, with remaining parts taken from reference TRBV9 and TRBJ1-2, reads DSGVTQTPKHLITATGQRVTLRCSPRSGDLSVYWYQQSLDQGLQFLIQYYNGEERAKGNILERFSAQQFPDLHSELNLSSLELGDSALYFCASSVGGGSHYGYTFGSGTRLTVV.

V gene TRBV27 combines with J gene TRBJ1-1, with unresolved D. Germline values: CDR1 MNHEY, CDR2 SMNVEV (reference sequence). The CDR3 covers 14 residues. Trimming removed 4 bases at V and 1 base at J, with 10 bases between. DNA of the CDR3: TGTGCCAGCAGTTCGGTAGGGAGGAACACTGAAGCTTTCTTT. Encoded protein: CASSSVGRNTEAFF.

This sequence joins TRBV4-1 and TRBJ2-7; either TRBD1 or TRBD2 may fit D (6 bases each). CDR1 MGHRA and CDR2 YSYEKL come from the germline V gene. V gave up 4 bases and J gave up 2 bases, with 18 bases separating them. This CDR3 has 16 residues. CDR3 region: CASSPLRGEGAYEQYF. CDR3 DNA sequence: TGCGCCAGCAGCCCCCTTAGGGGGGAAGGGGCCTACGAGCAGTACTTC.

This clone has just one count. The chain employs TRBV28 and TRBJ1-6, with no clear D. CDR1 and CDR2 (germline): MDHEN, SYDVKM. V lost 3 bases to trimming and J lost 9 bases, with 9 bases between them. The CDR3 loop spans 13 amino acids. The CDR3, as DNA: TGTGCCAGCAGTTTGAAGTCCGGTTCACCCCTCCACTTT. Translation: CASSLKSGSPLHF. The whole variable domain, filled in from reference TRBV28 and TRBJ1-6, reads DVKVTQSSRYLVKRTGEKVFLECVQDMDHENMFWYRQDPGLGLRLIYFSYDVKMKEKGDIPEGYSVSREKKERFSLILESASTNQTSMYLCASSLKSGSPLHFGNGTRLTVT.

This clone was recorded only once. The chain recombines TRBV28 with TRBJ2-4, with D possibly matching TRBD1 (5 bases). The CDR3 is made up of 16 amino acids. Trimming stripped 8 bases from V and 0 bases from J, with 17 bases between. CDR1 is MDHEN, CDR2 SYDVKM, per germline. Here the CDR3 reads CASQLRVTLAKNIQYF. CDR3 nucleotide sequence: TGTGCCAGCCAACTCAGGGTTACCTTAGCCAAAAACATTCAGTACTTC.

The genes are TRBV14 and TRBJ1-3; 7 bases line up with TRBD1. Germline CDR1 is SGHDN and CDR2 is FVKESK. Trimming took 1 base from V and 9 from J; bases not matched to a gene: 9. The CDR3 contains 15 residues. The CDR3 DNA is TGTGCCAGCAGCCAAGTGACAGGGTATTGGAGCACCATATATTTT. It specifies CASSQVTGYWSTIYF. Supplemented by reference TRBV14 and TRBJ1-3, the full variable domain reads EAGVTQFPSHSVIEKGQTVTLRCDPISGHDNLYWYRRVMGKEIKFLLHFVKESKQDESGMPNNRFLAERTGGTYSTLKVQPAELEDSGVYFCASSQVTGYWSTIYFGEGSWLTVV.

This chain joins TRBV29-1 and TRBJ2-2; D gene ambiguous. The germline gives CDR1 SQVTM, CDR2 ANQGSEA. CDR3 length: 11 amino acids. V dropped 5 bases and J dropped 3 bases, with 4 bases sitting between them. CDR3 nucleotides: TGCAGCGTTCTACACACCGGGGAGCTGTTTTTT. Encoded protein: CSVLHTGELFF.

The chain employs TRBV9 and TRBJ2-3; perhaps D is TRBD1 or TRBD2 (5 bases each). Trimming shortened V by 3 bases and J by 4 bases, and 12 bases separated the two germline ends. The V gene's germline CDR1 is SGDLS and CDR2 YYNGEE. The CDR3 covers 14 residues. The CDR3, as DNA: TGTGCCAGCAGCGGAAAGGTGGGGGCAGATACGCAGTATTTT. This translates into CASSGKVGADTQYF.

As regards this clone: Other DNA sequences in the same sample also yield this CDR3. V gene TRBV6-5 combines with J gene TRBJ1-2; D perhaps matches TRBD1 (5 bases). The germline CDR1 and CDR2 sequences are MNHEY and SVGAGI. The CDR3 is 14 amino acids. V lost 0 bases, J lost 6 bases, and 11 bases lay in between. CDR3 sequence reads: CASSYSIGVDGYTF. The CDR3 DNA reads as TGTGCCAGCAGTTACTCGATAGGGGTAGATGGCTACACCTTC.

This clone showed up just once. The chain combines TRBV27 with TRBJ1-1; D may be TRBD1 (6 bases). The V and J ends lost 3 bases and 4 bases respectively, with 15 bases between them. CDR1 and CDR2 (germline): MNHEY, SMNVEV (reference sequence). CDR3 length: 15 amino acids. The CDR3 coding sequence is TGTGCCAGCAGTTTGTCGGTTTCGGGGGCCACTGAAGCTTTCTTT. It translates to CASSLSVSGATEAFF.

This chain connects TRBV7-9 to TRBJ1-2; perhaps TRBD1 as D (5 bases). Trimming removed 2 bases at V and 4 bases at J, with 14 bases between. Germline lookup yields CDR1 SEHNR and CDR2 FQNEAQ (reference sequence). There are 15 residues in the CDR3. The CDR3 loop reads CASSLSRDGIYGYTF. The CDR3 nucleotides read TGTGCCAGCAGCTTAAGCCGGGACGGCATCTATGGCTACACCTTC.

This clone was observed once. CDR3 sequence: CASSVAGNFADTQYF. The DNA of the CDR3 is TGTGCCAGCAGCGTAGCGGGAAACTTCGCAGATACGCAGTATTTT. This chain links TRBV9 with TRBJ2-3; a possible D gene is TRBD2 (5 bases). V lost 0 bases and J 4 bases, leaving 12 bases between the germline ends. Germline CDR1 reads SGDLS; CDR2 reads YYNGEE. The CDR3 is made up of 15 amino acids.

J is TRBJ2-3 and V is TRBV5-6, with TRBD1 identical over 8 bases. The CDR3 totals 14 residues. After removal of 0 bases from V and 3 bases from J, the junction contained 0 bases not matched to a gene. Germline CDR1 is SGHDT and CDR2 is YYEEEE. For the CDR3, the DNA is TGTGCCAGCAGCTTGGGGGACAGGACAGATACGCAGTATTTT. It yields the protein CASSLGDRTDTQYF.

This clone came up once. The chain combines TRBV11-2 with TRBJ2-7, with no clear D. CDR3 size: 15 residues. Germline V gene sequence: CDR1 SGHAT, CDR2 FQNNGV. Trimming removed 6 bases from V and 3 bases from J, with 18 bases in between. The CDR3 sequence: CASSSTGLGYYEQYF. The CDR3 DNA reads TGTGCCAGCAGTTCTACGGGCCTCGGATACTACGAGCAGTACTTC.

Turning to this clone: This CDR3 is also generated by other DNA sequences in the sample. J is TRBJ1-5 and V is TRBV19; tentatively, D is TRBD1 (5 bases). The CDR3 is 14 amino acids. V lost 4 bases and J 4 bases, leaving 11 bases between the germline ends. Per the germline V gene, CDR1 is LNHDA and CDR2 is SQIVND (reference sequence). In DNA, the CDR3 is TGTGCCAGTAGTACCGGGACGGCGAATCAGCCCCAGCATTTT. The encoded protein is CASSTGTANQPQHF.

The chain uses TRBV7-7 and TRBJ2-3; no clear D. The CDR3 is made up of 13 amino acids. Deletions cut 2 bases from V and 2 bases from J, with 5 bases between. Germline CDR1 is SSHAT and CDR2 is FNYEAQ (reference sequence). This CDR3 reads CASSLSPTDTQYF. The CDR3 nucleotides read TGTGCCAGCAGCTTAAGCCCCACAGATACGCAGTATTTT.

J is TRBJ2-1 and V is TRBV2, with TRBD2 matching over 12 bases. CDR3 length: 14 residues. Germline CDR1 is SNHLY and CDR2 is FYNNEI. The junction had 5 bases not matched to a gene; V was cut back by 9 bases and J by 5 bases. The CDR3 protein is CARRTSGNNNEQFF. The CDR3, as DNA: TGTGCCAGAAGGACTAGCGGGAATAACAATGAGCAGTTCTTC.

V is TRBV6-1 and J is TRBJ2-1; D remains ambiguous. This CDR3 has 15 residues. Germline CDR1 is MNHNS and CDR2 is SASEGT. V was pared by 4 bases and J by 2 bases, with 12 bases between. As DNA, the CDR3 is TGTGCCAGCAGTGTCGTAGACCTCGCCTACAATGAGCAGTTCTTC. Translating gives CASSVVDLAYNEQFF.

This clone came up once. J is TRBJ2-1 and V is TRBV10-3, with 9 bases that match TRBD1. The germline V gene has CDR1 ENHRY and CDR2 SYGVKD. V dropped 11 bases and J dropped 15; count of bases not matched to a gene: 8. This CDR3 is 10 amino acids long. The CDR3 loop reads CALWTGDGFF. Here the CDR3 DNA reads TGTGCCCTTTGGACAGGGGATGGGTTCTTC.